The 14 T cell receptor beta chains below come from one sample, sequenced in a study of long-term antiretroviral therapy in people with HIV (dated by TCRdb to 2022 to 2024). The immunoSEQ hsTCRB v3.0 assay was used at survey level resolution to sequence the TRB variable region. The table was pulled from immuneACCESS by TCRdb, which kept in-frame rearrangements only. Such tables lose some clones; where checked, under half of the loss comes from unresolved V genes, and the rest has no known cause. The table for this sample lists roughly 39,000 clones; roughly 90% of them were counted only once. The biggest ten clones account for around 4.2% of the sample. The specimen was unsorted PBMCs, collected just before starting antiretroviral therapy. The receptor set was obtained from a woman younger than 30 with HIV.

The chain recombines TRBV28 with TRBJ1-2, with D perhaps TRBD1 (6 bases). This CDR3 region has 12 residues. Per germline, CDR1 MDHEN and CDR2 SYDVKM. Deletions cut 5 bases from V and 6 bases from J, with 10 bases between. The CDR3, as DNA: TGTGCCAGCAGTAGCAGGGGTGATGGCTACACCTTC. As protein: CASSSRGDGYTF.

V usage is TRBV27 and J usage is TRBJ2-7; 11 positions agree with TRBD1. CDR1 is MNHEY, CDR2 SMNVEV, per germline (reference sequence). This CDR3 has 14 residues. V was clipped by 1 base and J by 4 bases; unmatched bases: 0. CDR3: CASSLWDRGYEQYF. CDR3 sequence (DNA): TGTGCCAGCAGTTTATGGGACAGGGGGTACGAGCAGTACTTC.

The V and J genes are TRBV29-1 and TRBJ1-1; TRBD1 agrees at 7 bases. Trimming removed 1 base from V and 3 bases from J; junction bases left unmatched: 5. Germline loops: CDR1 SQVTM, CDR2 ANQGSEA. The CDR3 is 14 residues long. The CDR3 spells CSVEGTGAHTEAFF. In DNA, the CDR3 is TGCAGCGTTGAAGGGACAGGTGCACACACTGAAGCTTTCTTT. The variable domain in full, completed from reference TRBV29-1 and TRBJ1-1, reads SAVISQKPSRDICQRGTSLTIQCQVDSQVTMMFWYRQQPGQSLTLIATANQGSEATYESGFVIDKFPISRPNLTFSTLTVSNMSPEDSSIYLCSVEGTGAHTEAFFGQGTRLTVV.

The rearrangement uses TRBV15 and TRBJ2-1; 7 nucleotides align to TRBD2. The CDR3 totals 13 residues. Germline V gene lookup returns CDR1 LNHNV and CDR2 YYDKDF (reference sequence). The trim removed 8 bases at V and 6 bases at J, leaving 7 bases unmatched. The CDR3 sequence: CATSGLVVNEQFF. Written as DNA, the CDR3 is TGTGCCACCTCCGGACTAGTCGTCAATGAGCAGTTCTTC.

This chain joins TRBV27 and TRBJ2-7; TRBD2 matches at 9 bases. The V and J ends lost 2 bases and 6 bases, in that order; junction bases with no gene match: 20. Germline V gene lookup returns CDR1 MNHEY and CDR2 SMNVEV (reference sequence). The CDR3 covers 19 residues. As DNA, the CDR3 is TGTGCCAGCAGTTTACGGGGGACAGCTAGCGGGGTGTTCTCGTTCGAGCAGTACTTC. It codes for CASSLRGTASGVFSFEQYF.

The V gene is TRBV7-6, the J gene TRBJ2-7; D unclear. V was cut by 3 bases and J by 4 bases, with 10 bases left in between. Looked up from germline, CDR1 is SGHVS and CDR2 is FNYEAQ. The CDR3 length is 13 residues. In nucleotides, the CDR3 is TGTGCCAGCAGCTTTCCCACATCGTACGAGCAGTACTTC. Translation: CASSFPTSYEQYF.

The V and J genes are TRBV4-1 and TRBJ2-1; TRBD2 aligns across 13 bases. The CDR3 totals 22 residues. Germline CDR1 and CDR2: MGHRA and YSYEKL. After removal of 5 bases from V and 0 bases from J, the junction contained 19 bases not matched to a gene. CDR3: CASSRLSGTSGTIEGSYNEQFF. The CDR3 nucleotides read TGCGCCAGCAGCAGATTGTCCGGGACTAGCGGGACCATTGAAGGCTCCTACAATGAGCAGTTCTTC.

CDR3 DNA sequence: TGTGCCAGCAGTGACTACCCGAGGACTGAAGCTTTCTTT. This gives the protein CASSDYPRTEAFF. The genes are TRBV6-4 and TRBJ1-1, with D uncertain. V was trimmed by 1 base and J by 5 bases, leaving 8 bases between them. The CDR3 loop spans 13 amino acids. Germline CDR1 is MRHNA and CDR2 is SNTAGT.

The rearrangement links TRBV5-4 to TRBJ2-7; no clear D. V dropped 0 bases and J dropped 7 bases, with 11 bases sitting between them. The germline gives CDR1 SGHNT, CDR2 YYREEE (reference sequence). The CDR3 is made up of 13 amino acids. The CDR3 region has the DNA TGTGCCAGCAGCTTGGCCACGTTGGGGGAGCAGTACTTC. Protein product: CASSLATLGEQYF.

This chain links TRBV10-3 with TRBJ1-2; a possible D gene is TRBD1 (5 bases). Trimming left V 7 bases short and J 0 bases short, with 15 bases between. This CDR3 contains 15 residues. Germline CDR1 reads ENHRY; CDR2 reads SYGVKD. The CDR3 sequence: CAIKWRDAANYGYTF. CDR3 DNA: TGTGCCATCAAGTGGCGGGACGCAGCTAACTATGGCTACACCTTC.

The CDR3 DNA sequence: TGTGCCAGCAGCTTTAGAGGGTCCGGGACTGCCTACGAGCAGTACTTC. It codes for CASSFRGSGTAYEQYF. This chain joins TRBV7-9 and TRBJ2-7, with D possibly matching TRBD2 (6 bases). The CDR3 has 16 amino acids. Per germline, CDR1 SEHNR and CDR2 FQNEAQ (reference sequence). Trimming removed 3 bases from V and 2 bases from J, with 17 bases in between.

V and J are TRBV18 and TRBJ2-7, with 13 nucleotides matching TRBD2. V gave up 3 bases and J gave up 5 bases; unmatched junction bases: 10. This CDR3 has 17 amino acids. CDR1 and CDR2 (germline): KGHSH, LQKENI. The chain's CDR3 is CASSPRTGTSGINEQYF. In DNA form, the CDR3 reads TGTGCCAGCTCACCCAGGACCGGGACTAGCGGGATCAACGAGCAGTACTTC.

The chain links TRBV10-3 to TRBJ2-1, with a weak D call TRBD2 (7 bases). The CDR3 runs 18 residues. The ends were cut back, 3 bases at V and 0 bases at J, with 18 bases in the middle. CDR1 is ENHRY, CDR2 SYGVKD, per germline. The CDR3 DNA is TGTGCCATCAGTGACCTTAAGGGGGAGGGCGTCTCCTACAATGAGCAGTTCTTC. It is translated as CAISDLKGEGVSYNEQFF.

The gene calls are TRBV7-9 and TRBJ1-4, with TRBD1 matching over 7 bases. This CDR3 has 15 amino acids. Germline V gene data show CDR1 as SEHNR and CDR2 as FQNEAQ (reference sequence). Unmatched junction bases numbered 4, after V lost 2 bases and J lost 4 bases. CDR3 coding DNA: TGTGCCAGCAGCTTACTGGGGACAGTTAATGAAAAACTGTTTTTT. Translation: CASSLLGTVNEKLFF.